What follows is one T cell receptor beta chain and its context. Germline CDR1 GTSNPN, CDR2 SVGIG (reference sequence). The CDR3 extends over 13 amino acids. After removal of 3 bases from V and 3 bases from J, the junction contained 4 bases not matched to a gene. In the naive CD8 group, cells lacked CD45RO and were positively selected for CCR7, so terminally differentiated effector memory CD45RA+ cells were left out. This record belongs to a study of shared clonotypes between healthy human individuals. TCRdb keeps only in-frame clones here, not all; method: immunoSEQ multiplex PCR. Of about 2 million clones listed, over 85% were seen once; the top ten hold 0.85% to 1.3%.

The sequencing sample was made of naive CD8+ T cells sorted from blood. The genes are TRBV30 and TRBJ1-1, with 7 bases matching TRBD1. The clonotype comes from a young man in good health. The CDR3 DNA reads as TGTGCCTGGAGCCAGGACAGGTACACTGAAGCTTTCTTT. It codes for CAWSQDRYTEAFF. Based on the CDR3 plus reference TRBV30 and TRBJ1-1, the full variable domain is SQTIHQWPATLVQPVGSPLSLECTVEGTSNPNLYWYRQAAGRGLQLLFYSVGIGQISSEVPQNLSASRPQDRQFILSSKKLLLSDSGFYLCAWSQDRYTEAFFGQGTRLTVV.